This is a list of T cell receptor beta chains from one sample in a study of shared clonotypes between healthy human individuals. The table came from immunoSEQ multiplex PCR; TCRdb's copy has only in-frame clones and leaves some out. The profile shows some 380,000 clones, 90% to 97% of them singletons. Specimen: memory CD8+ T cells sorted from blood. These receptors were obtained from a young man in good health. The CDR3 runs from the conserved cysteine through the conserved F or W. The order of the fields is J gene, V gene, clone size, D gene, CDR3 protein, CDR3 DNA. The D gene is left open where the match is weak. Clone size is given for some rows only: seen once, a few or many times, or a class if the clone is expanded.

J gene: TRBJ2-3
V gene: TRBV6-7
clone size: NA
D gene: NA
CDR3 protein: CASSHRFTDTQYF
CDR3 DNA: TGTGCCAGCAGCCACAGATTCACAGATACGCAGTATTTT

J gene: TRBJ2-3
V gene: TRBV6-1
clone size: NA
D gene: TRBD2
CDR3 protein: CASSGGDTDTQYF
CDR3 DNA: TGTGCCAGCTCGGGGGGGGACACAGATACGCAGTATTTT

J gene: TRBJ2-3
V gene: TRBV7-6
clone size: NA
D gene: NA
CDR3 protein: CASSLGGITDTQYF
CDR3 DNA: TGTGCCAGCAGCTTAGGGGGTATCACAGATACGCAGTATTTT

J gene: TRBJ2-7
V gene: TRBV5-8
clone size: NA
D gene: NA
CDR3 protein: CASSLRVRSSYEQYF
CDR3 DNA: TGTGCCAGCAGCTTGAGAGTAAGGAGCTCCTACGAGCAGTACTTC

J gene: TRBJ2-5
V gene: TRBV13
clone size: NA
D gene: NA
CDR3 protein: CATGLGVGETQYF
CDR3 DNA: TGTGCCACCGGTTTGGGTGTTGGGGAGACCCAGTACTTC

J gene: TRBJ1-5
V gene: TRBV6-1
clone size: NA
D gene: NA
CDR3 protein: CASSEITSGNQPQHF
CDR3 DNA: TGTGCCAGCAGTGAAATCACATCGGGCAATCAGCCCCAGCATTTT

J gene: TRBJ1-5
V gene: TRBV6-1
clone size: NA
D gene: TRBD1
CDR3 protein: CASRLQGASGQPQHF
CDR3 DNA: TGTGCCAGCAGACTACAGGGGGCAAGTGGTCAGCCCCAGCATTTT

J gene: TRBJ2-7
V gene: TRBV30
clone size: NA
D gene: NA
CDR3 protein: CAWSPRIGYEQYF
CDR3 DNA: TGTGCCTGGAGTCCCAGGATTGGTTACGAGCAGTACTTC

J gene: TRBJ2-5
V gene: TRBV9
clone size: NA
D gene: NA
CDR3 protein: CASSVGGEETQYF
CDR3 DNA: TGTGCCAGCAGCGTAGGCGGGGAGGAGACCCAGTACTTC

J gene: TRBJ1-2
V gene: TRBV28
clone size: NA
D gene: NA
CDR3 protein: CASSRTDHGYTF
CDR3 DNA: TGTGCCAGCAGCCGGACAGACCATGGCTACACCTTC

J gene: TRBJ2-2
V gene: TRBV5-1
clone size: NA
D gene: NA
CDR3 protein: CASSLEHRGAVF
CDR3 DNA: TGCGCCAGCAGCTTAGAACACCGGGGAGCTGTTTTT

J gene: TRBJ2-1
V gene: TRBV6-5
clone size: NA
D gene: NA
CDR3 protein: CASSYDLGTPYNEQFF
CDR3 DNA: TGTGCCAGCAGTTACGACCTTGGGACCCCTTACAATGAGCAGTTCTTC

J gene: TRBJ2-1
V gene: TRBV27
clone size: NA
D gene: TRBD1
CDR3 protein: CASSFTVRQGGQGYNEQFF
CDR3 DNA: TGTGCCAGCAGTTTTACCGTTCGACAGGGGGGGCAAGGCTACAATGAGCAGTTCTTC

J gene: TRBJ2-5
V gene: TRBV6-1
clone size: NA
D gene: NA
CDR3 protein: CASSDRGLQETQYF
CDR3 DNA: TGTGCCAGCAGTGATCGAGGCCTCCAAGAGACCCAGTACTTC

J gene: TRBJ2-5
V gene: TRBV6-6
clone size: once
D gene: NA
CDR3 protein: CASSSQETQYF
CDR3 DNA: TGTGCCAGCAGTTCCCAAGAGACCCAGTACTTC

J gene: TRBJ2-5
V gene: TRBV4-1
clone size: NA
D gene: NA
CDR3 protein: CASSQALGETQYF
CDR3 DNA: TGCGCCAGCAGCCAAGCGCTAGGGGAGACCCAGTACTTC

J gene: TRBJ2-7
V gene: TRBV6-5
clone size: NA
D gene: NA
CDR3 protein: CASSYGDPAIYEQYF
CDR3 DNA: TGTGCCAGCAGTTACGGGGACCCCGCTATCTACGAGCAGTACTTC